These T cell receptor beta chains were read from a single sample in a study of graft-versus-host responses after intestinal transplantation. The protocol was immunoSEQ multiplex PCR, while the TCRdb copy is restricted to in-frame clones and leaves out a portion. The table lists some 13,000 clones, about two fifths of them singletons. Sequenced here: alloreactive CD8+ T cells from a mixed lymphocyte reaction culture, sampled before intestinal transplant. The receptors here all came from a human patient who received an intestinal transplant. Each CDR3 is given with its conserved first and last residue. A D gene is named only where the DNA matches it firmly. Clone size is not always given. Where it is, it says once, few, many or a class for expanded clones.

>TRBV27|few|TRBJ2-2|.
TGTGCCAGCAGTGGCATTTACACCGGGGAGCTGTTTTTT
CASSGIYTGELFF
>TRBV7-8|.|TRBJ2-7|.
TGTGCCAGCGCCTCACCGGACAGTTCCAACGAGCAGTACTTC
CASASPDSSNEQYF
>TRBV19|.|TRBJ2-5|.
TGTGCCAGTAGTGCAGGGTCCAGGAAGACCCAGTACTTC
CASSAGSRKTQYF
>TRBV6-5|.|TRBJ2-1|.
TGTGCCAGCAGTTACTCCAACTCCTACAATGAGCAGTTCTTC
CASSYSNSYNEQFF
>TRBV7-2|.|TRBJ1-1|.
TGTGCCAGCAGCTTGACAGGGAACACTGAAGCTTTCTTT
CASSLTGNTEAFF
>TRBV6-1|.|TRBJ2-1|.
TGTGCCAGCAGTGAAGCGGGGCCTGGTGAGCAGTTCTTC
CASSEAGPGEQFF
>TRBV21-1|once|TRBJ1-5|.
TGTGCCAGCAGGTGTAGATTAGCTACATGGCATCATCAGCCCCAGCATTTT
CASRCRLATWHHQPQHF
>TRBV30|.|TRBJ1-2|.
TGTGCCTGGGTCCCCCCGACAGTTAACTATGGCTACACCTTC
CAWVPPTVNYGYTF
>TRBV6-5|.|TRBJ2-7|.
TGTGCCAGCAGTTTAGGGAGCTCCTACGAGCAGTACTTC
CASSLGSSYEQYF
>TRBV6-5|few|TRBJ2-7|.
TGTGCCAGCAGTGCGCGCAACCCCTACGAGCAGTACTTC
CASSARNPYEQYF
>TRBV4-1|medium-sized|TRBJ1-2|.
TGCGCCAGCAGCCAGATAGGGGGAAGTAATGGCTACACCTTC
CASSQIGGSNGYTF
>TRBV2|few|TRBJ2-7|.
TGTGCCGGCGGGACCGAACAACGCGCCAGGAGCTCCTACGAGCAGTACTTC
CAGGTEQRARSSYEQYF
>TRBV6-5|.|TRBJ1-1|.
TGTGCCAGCAGCCAAGACAGATGGAACACTGAAGCTTTCTTT
CASSQDRWNTEAFF
>TRBV5-4|.|TRBJ2-1|TRBD1
TGTGCCAGCAGCTTGGAAGGGACAGAATATTACAATGAGCAGTTCTTC
CASSLEGTEYYNEQFF
>TRBV2|.|TRBJ2-5|.
TGTGCCAGCAATAACCCCTGGACTCGAAACCAAGAGACCCAGTACTTC
CASNNPWTRNQETQYF
>TRBV6-1|medium-sized|TRBJ2-7|.
TGTGCCAGCAGTAACAGGAGCCCGTACGAGCAGTACTTC
CASSNRSPYEQYF
>TRBV6-1|.|TRBJ1-1|.
TGTGCCAGCATAATCCGCTTGGGCAGGGGCACTGAAGCTTTCTTT
CASIIRLGRGTEAFF
>TRBV6-1|medium-sized|TRBJ1-1|.
TGTGCCAGCAGTGAATCAGTGAACACTGAAGCTTTCTTT
CASSESVNTEAFF
>TRBV19|.|TRBJ2-7|.
TGTGCCAGTAGTTGGGGCAAAACCTACGAGCAGTACTTC
CASSWGKTYEQYF
>TRBV5-1|few|TRBJ1-5|TRBD1
TGCGCCAGCAGCTACGGGACAGGTTCGGATCAGCCCCAGCATTTT
CASSYGTGSDQPQHF
>TRBV7-6|.|TRBJ2-7|TRBD1
TGTGCCAGCAGCTTACTCACAGGGGGCTACGAGCAGTACTTC
CASSLLTGGYEQYF
>TRBV19|few|TRBJ2-1|.
TGTGCCAGTAGTATAGCAGGTTACAATGAGCAGTTCTTC
CASSIAGYNEQFF
>TRBV4-1|few|TRBJ2-7|.
TGCGCCAGCAGCCAAGAGGAGCCATACGAGCAGTACTTC
CASSQEEPYEQYF
>TRBV10-1|once|TRBJ1-1|.
TGCGCCAGCAGTGAGATCCCCGGCGGTAGGGCTTTCTTT
CASSEIPGGRAFF
>TRBV4-1|.|TRBJ2-7|.
TGCGCCAGCAGCCAAGATATACCTAACTACGAGCAGTACTTC
CASSQDIPNYEQYF
>TRBV6-1|few|TRBJ1-1|.
TGTGCCAGCAGTGAGGGAGGACTGAACACTGAAGCTTTCTTT
CASSEGGLNTEAFF
>TRBV29-1|few|TRBJ1-2|.
TGCAGCGTTGAAGATCGACAGAAGGGCAATGGCTACACCTTC
CSVEDRQKGNGYTF
>TRBV27|.|TRBJ1-5|.
TGTGCCAGCAGTTTCACAGCTCATCAGCCCCAGCATTTT
CASSFTAHQPQHF
>TRBV7-9|few|TRBJ2-1|TRBD2
TGTGCCAGTTCTAGCGGTAACAATGAGCAGTTCTTC
CASSSGNNEQFF
>TRBV6-5|.|TRBJ1-3|.
TGTGCCAGCAGAGGGGCGACCTCTGGAAACACCATATATTTT
CASRGATSGNTIYF
>TRBV7-9|.|TRBJ2-5|TRBD1
TGTGCCAGCAGCTCAATACAGGGGTTGGCCCAAGAGACCCAGTACTTC
CASSSIQGLAQETQYF
>TRBV29-1|few|TRBJ2-1|.
TGCAGCGTGGGGGGGGGCGCTTACAATGAGCAGTTCTTC
CSVGGGAYNEQFF
>TRBV7-8|.|TRBJ2-2|.
TGTGCCAGCAGCCCCGGAAGCCTCGGGGGCACCGGGGAGCTGTTTTTT
CASSPGSLGGTGELFF
>TRBV7-9|few|TRBJ1-3|.
TGTGCCAGCAAAACCGGGACAATTTTAAACACCATATATTTT
CASKTGTILNTIYF
>TRBV4-1|few|TRBJ2-1|TRBD2
TGCGCCAGCAGCCTAACTAGCGGGGTCGATGAGCAGTTCTTC
CASSLTSGVDEQFF
>TRBV28|few|TRBJ1-5|.
TGTGCCAGCAGTCTACGCGGCGTTTTGTTAGGCAATCAGCCCCAGCATTTT
CASSLRGVLLGNQPQHF
>TRBV7-9|few|TRBJ1-6|.
TGTGCCAGCAGCTTAGCGGGGGGAGGTGCGGATAATTCACCCCTCCACTTT
CASSLAGGGADNSPLHF
>TRBV6-5|.|TRBJ2-7|.
TGTGCCAGCAGTTCGTACTCCTACGAGCAGTACTTC
CASSSYSYEQYF
>TRBV7-9|.|TRBJ1-2|TRBD1
TGTGCCAGCAGCTTCCACCTCGGGACAGGGGCCCATGGCTACACCTTC
CASSFHLGTGAHGYTF
>TRBV5-4|few|TRBJ1-1|TRBD1
TGTGCCAGCAGCTTGCCGGGACAGGGGAACACTGAAGCTTTCTTT
CASSLPGQGNTEAFF
>TRBV4-1|.|TRBJ2-7|TRBD2
TGCGCCAGCAGCCAACACGGACTAGCGGAATCCTACGAGCAGTACTTC
CASSQHGLAESYEQYF
>TRBV6-1|few|TRBJ2-7|.
TGTGCCAGCAGTCTGACAGGTGTTCTCGAGCAGTACTTC
CASSLTGVLEQYF